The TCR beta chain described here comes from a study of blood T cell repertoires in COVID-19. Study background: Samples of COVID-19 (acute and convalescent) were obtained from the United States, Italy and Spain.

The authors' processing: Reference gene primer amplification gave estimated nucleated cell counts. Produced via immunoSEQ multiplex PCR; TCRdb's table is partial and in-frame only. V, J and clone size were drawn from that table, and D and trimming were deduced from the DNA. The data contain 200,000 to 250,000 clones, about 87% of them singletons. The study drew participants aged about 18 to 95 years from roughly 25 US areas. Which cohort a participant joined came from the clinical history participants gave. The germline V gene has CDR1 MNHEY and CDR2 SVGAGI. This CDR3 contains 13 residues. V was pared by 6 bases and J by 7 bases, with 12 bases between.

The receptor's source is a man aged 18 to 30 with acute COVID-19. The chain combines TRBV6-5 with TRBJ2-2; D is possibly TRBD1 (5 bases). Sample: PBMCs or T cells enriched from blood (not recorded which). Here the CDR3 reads CASRLNRNGELFF. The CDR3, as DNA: TGTGCCAGCAGGTTGAACAGGAACGGGGAGCTGTTTTTT.